Listed below are T cell receptor beta chains from one sample, sequenced in a study of regulatory T cells in long-lasting Graves disease. Via MiXCR, TCRdb re-called the multiplex PCR reads, giving one row per CDR3 protein. The repertoire holds about 430,000 distinct CDR3 sequences, with roughly 23% as singletons. The input for sequencing was peripheral blood mononuclear cells (PBMCs), taken when the disease was refractory, from a patient treated with antithyroid drugs. The source is a female donor with Graves disease. Each CDR3 is given with its conserved first and last residue. The order of the fields is D gene, clone size, CDR3 length, V gene, J gene, CDR3 protein, CDR3 DNA. D genes are given only for firm matches. Not all rows give a size; the values are once, few, many and, for expanded clones, a class.

D gene: TRBD1; clone size: -; CDR3 length: 14; V gene: TRBV28; J gene: TRBJ2-7; CDR3 protein: CASSSVDRAGEQYF; CDR3 DNA: TGTGCCAGCAGTTCAGTCGACAGGGCAGGCGAGCAGTACTTC
D gene: -; clone size: -; CDR3 length: 20; V gene: TRBV5-1; J gene: TRBJ2-5; CDR3 protein: CASSFYICSAPHGSGETQYF; CDR3 DNA: -
D gene: -; clone size: -; CDR3 length: 18; V gene: TRBV6-2/TRBV6-3; J gene: TRBJ2-4; CDR3 protein: CASSDFHGAQGTKNIQYF; CDR3 DNA: TGTGCCAGCAGTGATTTTCACGGGGCGCAGGGGACCAAAAACATTCAGTACTTC
D gene: TRBD2; clone size: many; CDR3 length: 18; V gene: TRBV2; J gene: TRBJ2-5; CDR3 protein: CASSDTDYGLAGFETQYF; CDR3 DNA: TGTGCCAGCAGTGACACAGACTACGGGCTAGCGGGATTCGAGACCCAGTACTTC
D gene: -; clone size: many; CDR3 length: 15; V gene: TRBV3-1; J gene: TRBJ1-1; CDR3 protein: CASSNGQPAVGEAFF; CDR3 DNA: TGTGCCAGCAGCAACGGACAGCCAGCGGTAGGTGAAGCTTTCTTT
D gene: -; clone size: -; CDR3 length: 15; V gene: TRBV18; J gene: TRBJ2-7; CDR3 protein: CASSPPFRVYYEQYF; CDR3 DNA: TGTGCCAGCTCACCACCTTTCAGGGTCTACTACGAGCAGTACTTC
D gene: TRBD1; clone size: -; CDR3 length: 15; V gene: TRBV7-2; J gene: TRBJ2-7; CDR3 protein: CASSSETGPGYEQYF; CDR3 DNA: TGTGCCAGCAGCAGCGAGACAGGGCCGGGTTACGAGCAGTACTTC
D gene: -; clone size: -; CDR3 length: 14; V gene: TRBV20-1; J gene: TRBJ2-3; CDR3 protein: CSARRSSSPDTQYF; CDR3 DNA: TGCAGTGCTAGAAGGTCTTCTTCCCCAGATACGCAGTATTTT
D gene: TRBD2; clone size: few; CDR3 length: 13; V gene: TRBV6-2/TRBV6-3; J gene: TRBJ2-7; CDR3 protein: CASSLGREYEQYF; CDR3 DNA: TGTGCCAGCAGTCTCGGGAGGGAGTACGAGCAGTACTTC
D gene: TRBD1; clone size: many; CDR3 length: 14; V gene: TRBV12-3/TRBV12-4; J gene: TRBJ1-4; CDR3 protein: CASSGGQGNEKLFF; CDR3 DNA: TGTGCCAGCAGTGGGGGACAGGGTAATGAAAAACTGTTTTTT
D gene: -; clone size: -; CDR3 length: 15; V gene: TRBV19; J gene: TRBJ1-4; CDR3 protein: CASTTGRAANEKLFF; CDR3 DNA: TGTGCCAGTACCACTGGAAGGGCGGCTAATGAAAAACTGTTTTTT
D gene: -; clone size: -; CDR3 length: 14; V gene: TRBV29-1; J gene: TRBJ2-2; CDR3 protein: CSVETTAEQPELFF; CDR3 DNA: TGCAGCGTTGAGACCACAGCGGAACAGCCGGAGCTGTTTTTT
D gene: -; clone size: few; CDR3 length: 16; V gene: TRBV20-1; J gene: TRBJ1-4; CDR3 protein: CSASRLDNPRLGKLFF; CDR3 DNA: TGCAGTGCTAGCCGCCTCGACAATCCCCGTCTAGGAAAACTGTTTTTT
D gene: -; clone size: many; CDR3 length: 15; V gene: TRBV6-2/TRBV6-3; J gene: TRBJ1-6; CDR3 protein: CASSYEAHNNSPLHF; CDR3 DNA: TGTGCCAGCAGTTACGAGGCACACAATAATTCACCCCTCCACTTT
D gene: TRBD2; clone size: -; CDR3 length: 18; V gene: TRBV4-1; J gene: TRBJ2-5; CDR3 protein: CASSQGLAGEDPGETQYF; CDR3 DNA: TGCGCCAGCAGCCAGGGACTAGCGGGAGAGGACCCGGGCGAGACCCAGTACTTC
D gene: -; clone size: -; CDR3 length: 12; V gene: TRBV29-1; J gene: TRBJ2-1; CDR3 protein: CSVTGASDEQFF; CDR3 DNA: TGCAGCGTCACGGGGGCGTCCGATGAGCAGTTCTTC
D gene: -; clone size: few; CDR3 length: 11; V gene: TRBV2; J gene: TRBJ2-1; CDR3 protein: CASKGGNEQFF; CDR3 DNA: TGTGCCAGCAAGGGTGGCAATGAGCAGTTCTTC
D gene: -; clone size: many; CDR3 length: 15; V gene: TRBV5-1; J gene: TRBJ1-2; CDR3 protein: CASSWGPGACYGYTF; CDR3 DNA: TGCGCCAGCAGCTGGGGGCCAGGGGCGTGCTATGGCTACACCTTC
D gene: -; clone size: many; CDR3 length: 15; V gene: TRBV28; J gene: TRBJ2-1; CDR3 protein: CASSYPPGSYNEQFF; CDR3 DNA: TGTGCCAGCAGTTATCCCCCCGGCTCCTACAATGAGCAGTTCTTC
D gene: TRBD2; clone size: many; CDR3 length: 19; V gene: TRBV2; J gene: TRBJ2-2; CDR3 protein: CASSPIFLTSGSNIGELFF; CDR3 DNA: TGTGCCAGCAGTCCCATCTTCCTGACTAGCGGGAGTAATATCGGGGAGCTGTTTTTT
D gene: -; clone size: -; CDR3 length: 17; V gene: TRBV6-1; J gene: TRBJ1-2; CDR3 protein: CASSRNSWDGANYGYTF; CDR3 DNA: TGTGCCAGCAGTCGAAACTCGTGGGACGGAGCTAACTATGGCTACACCTTC
D gene: TRBD2; clone size: -; CDR3 length: 18; V gene: TRBV5-1; J gene: TRBJ2-2; CDR3 protein: CASTRGTSGQLPTGELFF; CDR3 DNA: TGCGCCAGCACCCGTGGGACTAGCGGGCAGCTACCCACCGGGGAGCTGTTTTTT
D gene: TRBD1; clone size: few; CDR3 length: 15; V gene: TRBV3-1; J gene: TRBJ2-2; CDR3 protein: CASSQRDRSTGELFF; CDR3 DNA: TGTGCCAGCAGCCAACGGGACAGGTCCACCGGGGAGCTGTTTTTT
D gene: TRBD2; clone size: many; CDR3 length: 15; V gene: TRBV7-9; J gene: TRBJ2-7; CDR3 protein: CASSPGTSGRYEQYF; CDR3 DNA: TGTGCCAGCAGCCCCGGGACTAGCGGGAGATACGAGCAGTACTTC
D gene: TRBD2; clone size: many; CDR3 length: 14; V gene: TRBV12-3/TRBV12-4; J gene: TRBJ2-7; CDR3 protein: CASSLSGGPDEQYF; CDR3 DNA: TGTGCCAGCAGTTTATCGGGAGGGCCGGACGAGCAGTACTTC
D gene: TRBD1; clone size: -; CDR3 length: 13; V gene: TRBV20-1; J gene: TRBJ1-1; CDR3 protein: CSAGQGTNTEAFF; CDR3 DNA: TGCAGTGCTGGACAGGGGACGAACACTGAAGCTTTCTTT
D gene: -; clone size: -; CDR3 length: 15; V gene: TRBV18; J gene: TRBJ2-1; CDR3 protein: CASPPSSSGHNEQFF; CDR3 DNA: TGTGCCAGCCCACCAAGCAGTAGCGGACACAATGAGCAGTTCTTC
D gene: -; clone size: many; CDR3 length: 14; V gene: TRBV5-1; J gene: TRBJ1-1; CDR3 protein: CASSKDGGNTEAFF; CDR3 DNA: TGCGCCAGCAGCAAGGACGGAGGAAACACTGAAGCTTTCTTT
D gene: TRBD1; clone size: many; CDR3 length: 14; V gene: TRBV15; J gene: TRBJ2-7; CDR3 protein: CATRPGQGAYEQYF; CDR3 DNA: TGTGCCACCAGGCCGGGACAGGGGGCCTACGAGCAGTACTTC
D gene: TRBD2; clone size: -; CDR3 length: 15; V gene: TRBV28; J gene: TRBJ2-7; CDR3 protein: CASSSGTSGSYGQYF; CDR3 DNA: TGTGCCAGCAGTTCCGGGACTAGCGGCTCCTACGGGCAGTACTTC
D gene: -; clone size: -; CDR3 length: 14; V gene: TRBV6-1; J gene: TRBJ2-2; CDR3 protein: CASSYRHSTGELFF; CDR3 DNA: TGTGCCAGCAGCTATAGACATTCCACCGGGGAGCTGTTTTTT
D gene: -; clone size: -; CDR3 length: 15; V gene: TRBV19; J gene: TRBJ2-4; CDR3 protein: CASTPGGSAKNIQYF; CDR3 DNA: TGTGCCAGTACCCCCGGGGGCTCGGCCAAAAACATTCAGTACTTC
D gene: TRBD2; clone size: few; CDR3 length: 16; V gene: TRBV12-3/TRBV12-4; J gene: TRBJ2-7; CDR3 protein: CASSPTSGSVSYEQYF; CDR3 DNA: TGTGCCAGCAGCCCGACTAGCGGTTCCGTTTCATACGAGCAGTACTTC
D gene: TRBD1; clone size: many; CDR3 length: 14; V gene: TRBV12-3/TRBV12-4; J gene: TRBJ2-7; CDR3 protein: CASTRRTGGYEQYF; CDR3 DNA: TGTGCCAGCACCCGCCGAACAGGGGGCTACGAGCAGTACTTC
D gene: -; clone size: few; CDR3 length: 15; V gene: TRBV19; J gene: TRBJ1-5; CDR3 protein: CASKFGTIGFQPQHF; CDR3 DNA: TGTGCCAGTAAATTCGGGACAATAGGTTTCCAGCCCCAGCATTTT
D gene: -; clone size: few; CDR3 length: 13; V gene: TRBV6-1; J gene: TRBJ2-7; CDR3 protein: CASSERSSYEQYF; CDR3 DNA: TGTGCCAGCAGTGAGCGGAGCTCCTACGAGCAGTACTTC
D gene: -; clone size: -; CDR3 length: 15; V gene: TRBV7-9; J gene: TRBJ2-5; CDR3 protein: CASSLSNHGPETQYF; CDR3 DNA: TGTGCCAGCAGCTTATCCAATCACGGACCAGAGACCCAGTACTTC
D gene: -; clone size: many; CDR3 length: 13; V gene: TRBV5-4; J gene: TRBJ2-7; CDR3 protein: CASSSVESDEQYF; CDR3 DNA: TGTGCCAGCAGCAGTGTGGAAAGTGACGAGCAGTACTTC
D gene: TRBD2; clone size: -; CDR3 length: 16; V gene: TRBV9; J gene: TRBJ2-7; CDR3 protein: CASSDRASGRVYEQYF; CDR3 DNA: TGTGCCAGCAGCGACCGGGCTAGCGGGAGGGTCTACGAGCAGTACTTC
D gene: -; clone size: -; CDR3 length: 13; V gene: TRBV10-3; J gene: TRBJ1-1; CDR3 protein: CATSGGPGTEAFF; CDR3 DNA: TGTGCCACCAGTGGGGGGCCAGGGACTGAAGCTTTCTTT
D gene: -; clone size: many; CDR3 length: 15; V gene: TRBV10-2; J gene: TRBJ2-7; CDR3 protein: CASRPLQVSAYEQYF; CDR3 DNA: TGCGCCAGCAGGCCCTTACAGGTATCAGCCTACGAGCAGTACTTC
D gene: -; clone size: many; CDR3 length: 13; V gene: TRBV29-1; J gene: TRBJ1-1; CDR3 protein: CSVRKALNTEAFF; CDR3 DNA: TGCAGCGTTCGGAAAGCTTTAAACACTGAAGCTTTCTTT
D gene: -; clone size: few; CDR3 length: 17; V gene: TRBV11-2; J gene: TRBJ1-1; CDR3 protein: CASSSKRGKEINTEAFF; CDR3 DNA: TGTGCCAGCAGCTCAAAGAGGGGGAAAGAGATAAACACTGAAGCTTTCTTT
D gene: TRBD2; clone size: -; CDR3 length: 15; V gene: TRBV7-9; J gene: TRBJ2-2; CDR3 protein: CASSLVPRGAGELFF; CDR3 DNA: TGTGCCAGCAGCTTAGTCCCCCGGGGGGCCGGGGAGCTGTTTTTT
D gene: -; clone size: -; CDR3 length: 15; V gene: TRBV12-3/TRBV12-4; J gene: TRBJ2-1; CDR3 protein: CASSLMGISYNEQFF; CDR3 DNA: TGTGCCAGCAGTTTAATGGGGATCTCCTACAATGAGCAGTTCTTC
D gene: -; clone size: few; CDR3 length: 15; V gene: TRBV7-2; J gene: TRBJ1-2; CDR3 protein: CASSLLDRTNYGYTF; CDR3 DNA: TGTGCCAGCAGCTTACTGGACAGAACTAACTATGGCTACACCTTC
D gene: -; clone size: few; CDR3 length: 16; V gene: TRBV14; J gene: TRBJ2-5; CDR3 protein: CASSPGRRAGTETQYF; CDR3 DNA: TGTGCCAGCAGCCCAGGAAGGAGGGCAGGAACGGAGACCCAGTACTTC
D gene: TRBD1; clone size: many; CDR3 length: 15; V gene: TRBV2; J gene: TRBJ2-5; CDR3 protein: CASSEPTGGQETQYF; CDR3 DNA: TGTGCCAGCAGTGAACCGACAGGGGGGCAAGAGACCCAGTACTTC
D gene: -; clone size: many; CDR3 length: 12; V gene: TRBV29-1; J gene: TRBJ1-1; CDR3 protein: CSAILGSTEAFF; CDR3 DNA: TGCAGCGCCATCCTAGGCTCGACTGAAGCTTTCTTT
D gene: TRBD2; clone size: -; CDR3 length: 19; V gene: TRBV10-1; J gene: TRBJ2-7; CDR3 protein: CATFPGLASGRVGTYEQYF; CDR3 DNA: TGCGCCACCTTCCCCGGATTGGCTAGCGGGAGGGTAGGAACCTACGAGCAGTACTTC
D gene: TRBD2; clone size: many; CDR3 length: 16; V gene: TRBV12-3/TRBV12-4; J gene: TRBJ2-7; CDR3 protein: CASSFKTSGRAHEQYF; CDR3 DNA: TGTGCCAGCAGTTTTAAGACTAGCGGGAGGGCTCACGAGCAGTACTTC
D gene: -; clone size: few; CDR3 length: 13; V gene: TRBV6-2/TRBV6-3; J gene: TRBJ1-1; CDR3 protein: CAGVGGRGTEAFF; CDR3 DNA: TGTGCCGGGGTGGGGGGTAGAGGGACTGAAGCTTTCTTT
D gene: TRBD2; clone size: -; CDR3 length: 15; V gene: TRBV9; J gene: TRBJ2-1; CDR3 protein: CASSGRLAEVDEQFF; CDR3 DNA: TGTGCCAGCAGCGGCCGACTAGCGGAGGTTGATGAGCAGTTCTTC
D gene: TRBD2; clone size: -; CDR3 length: 18; V gene: TRBV27; J gene: TRBJ2-1; CDR3 protein: CASSLSRSGLASYNEQFF; CDR3 DNA: TGTGCCAGCAGTTTATCTCGCTCGGGACTAGCGTCCTACAATGAGCAGTTCTTC
D gene: -; clone size: few; CDR3 length: 14; V gene: TRBV5-5; J gene: TRBJ1-1; CDR3 protein: CASRSQGGNTEAFF; CDR3 DNA: TGTGCCAGCAGGTCTCAGGGAGGAAACACTGAAGCTTTCTTT
D gene: TRBD2; clone size: many; CDR3 length: 17; V gene: TRBV28; J gene: TRBJ2-6; CDR3 protein: CASSFPSAGGGANVLTF; CDR3 DNA: TGTGCCAGCAGTTTTCCCTCGGCGGGAGGTGGGGCCAACGTCCTGACTTTC
D gene: TRBD2; clone size: -; CDR3 length: 15; V gene: TRBV20-1; J gene: TRBJ2-7; CDR3 protein: CSATHRLAGDREQYF; CDR3 DNA: TGCAGTGCCACTCACCGGCTAGCGGGAGATCGCGAGCAGTACTTC
D gene: -; clone size: many; CDR3 length: 14; V gene: TRBV4-1; J gene: TRBJ1-2; CDR3 protein: CASSQDPDGYGYTF; CDR3 DNA: TGCGCCAGCAGCCAAGATCCCGATGGCTATGGCTACACCTTC